The rows below give T cell receptor beta chains drawn from one sample of a study of type 1 and type 2 diabetes patients. TCRdb processed the multiplex PCR reads anew with MiXCR; each CDR3 protein has one entry. The data hold about 270,000 distinct CDR3 sequences, with more than 40% observed a single time. The sample taken for sequencing was peripheral blood mononuclear cells (PBMCs). The receptor set was obtained from a man aged 18 to 29 with type 2 diabetes. CDR3s include the opening cysteine and the closing phenylalanine or tryptophan. D genes are given only for firm matches. Only some rows state a clone size, as once, few, many or a class for expanded clones.

J: TRBJ1-6; D: -; V: TRBV19; size: once; CDR3: CASKRSYNSPLHF; DNA: TGTGCCAGTAAGAGGTCCTATAATTCACCCCTCCACTTT
J: TRBJ2-7; D: -; V: TRBV12-3/TRBV12-4; size: once; CDR3: CASSFRVGNEQYF; DNA: TGTGCCAGCAGTTTTCGGGTAGGGAACGAGCAGTACTTC
J: TRBJ1-1; D: -; V: TRBV28; size: -; CDR3: CASSRNTGIGTEAFF; DNA: TGTGCCAGCAGCCGAAACACGGGGATAGGGACTGAAGCTTTCTTT
J: TRBJ2-7; D: TRBD2; V: TRBV28; size: -; CDR3: CASSRTSGSLYPREQYF; DNA: TGTGCCAGCAGTCGGACTAGCGGGAGTCTCTACCCTAGGGAGCAGTACTTC
J: TRBJ2-3; D: -; V: TRBV20-1; size: once; CDR3: CSAVRPSASTDTQYF; DNA: TGCAGTGCTGTGCGACCTAGCGCGAGCACAGATACGCAGTATTTT
J: TRBJ1-2; D: TRBD1; V: TRBV27; size: few; CDR3: CASSLSGQGSLRGYTF; DNA: TGTGCCAGCAGTTTATCGGGACAGGGGTCACTGCGTGGCTACACCTTC
J: TRBJ2-7; D: -; V: TRBV2; size: many; CDR3: CASSEVYYEQYF; DNA: TGTGCCAGCAGTGAGGTTTACTACGAGCAGTACTTC
J: TRBJ2-7; D: -; V: TRBV7-2; size: few; CDR3: CASSLDLYGRTTYEQYF; DNA: TGTGCCAGCAGCTTAGATCTTTACGGGAGAACCACCTACGAGCAGTACTTC
J: TRBJ2-7; D: -; V: TRBV12-5; size: -; CDR3: CASGPGTYEQYF; DNA: TGTGCTAGTGGCCCCGGGACCTACGAGCAGTACTTC
J: TRBJ1-1; D: -; V: TRBV6-5; size: -; CDR3: CASRAGHMNTEAFF; DNA: TGTGCCAGCAGGGCAGGTCACATGAACACTGAAGCTTTCTTT
J: TRBJ1-5; D: -; V: TRBV6-1; size: -; CDR3: CASTPGSGRGQPQHF; DNA: TGTGCCAGCACCCCGGGGAGCGGGCGTGGTCAGCCCCAGCATTTT
J: TRBJ2-3; D: TRBD2; V: TRBV14; size: -; CDR3: CASAGLAGTDTQYF; DNA: TGTGCCAGCGCGGGACTAGCGGGCACAGATACGCAGTATTTT
J: TRBJ2-7; D: TRBD2; V: TRBV7-9; size: -; CDR3: CASSSKRTSGSHEQYF; DNA: TGTGCCAGCAGTTCTAAGCGGACTAGCGGGAGCCACGAGCAGTACTTC
J: TRBJ2-3; D: TRBD1; V: TRBV10-3; size: -; CDR3: CAISESRTGVDTQYF; DNA: TGTGCCATCAGTGAGTCCAGGACAGGCGTGGATACGCAGTATTTT
J: TRBJ1-1; D: -; V: TRBV7-3; size: -; CDR3: CASSSDTNTEAFF; DNA: TGTGCCAGCAGCTCGGACACGAACACTGAAGCTTTCTTT
J: TRBJ2-7; D: TRBD2; V: TRBV5-1; size: -; CDR3: CASSLVIPGLAVEQYF; DNA: TGCGCCAGCAGCTTGGTAATACCGGGACTAGCGGTAGAGCAGTACTTC
J: TRBJ1-1; D: TRBD1; V: TRBV10-3; size: -; CDR3: CATIPGQHEAFF; DNA: TGTGCCACCATCCCGGGACAGCATGAAGCTTTCTTT
J: TRBJ1-4; D: -; V: TRBV6-5; size: -; CDR3: CASSYKGFDEKLFF; DNA: TGTGCCAGCAGTTATAAAGGGTTCGATGAAAAACTGTTTTTT
J: TRBJ2-1; D: -; V: TRBV7-8; size: few; CDR3: CASSLRPGNNPNEQFF; DNA: TGTGCCAGCAGCTTAAGGCCCGGGAATAACCCCAATGAGCAGTTCTTC
J: TRBJ1-2; D: -; V: TRBV6-5; size: -; CDR3: CASGYLGGRGYTF; DNA: TGTGCCAGCGGATACCTGGGGGGTCGCGGCTACACCTTC
J: TRBJ1-1; D: -; V: TRBV11-2; size: -; CDR3: CASSTRGSTEAFF; DNA: TGTGCCAGCAGCACGAGGGGTTCCACTGAAGCTTTCTTT
J: TRBJ2-5; D: -; V: TRBV5-1; size: -; CDR3: CASSLDSPQGTQYF; DNA: TGCGCCAGCAGCTTGGATTCGCCCCAAGGGACCCAGTACTTC
J: TRBJ2-5; D: -; V: TRBV7-8; size: -; CDR3: CASSDTRPGTQYF; DNA: TGTGCCAGCTCCGACACTCGACCGGGGACCCAGTACTTC
J: TRBJ1-2; D: -; V: TRBV27; size: once; CDR3: CASSPRGLPYGYTF; DNA: TGTGCCAGCAGCCCCAGGGGATTACCCTATGGCTACACCTTC
J: TRBJ2-6; D: -; V: TRBV19; size: -; CDR3: CASTRGGANVLTF; DNA: TGTGCCAGCACCAGAGGGGGGGCCAACGTCCTGACTTTC
J: TRBJ2-3; D: -; V: TRBV7-2; size: once; CDR3: CASSLGATVITDTQYF; DNA: TGTGCCAGCAGCTTAGGGGCAACGGTTATCACAGATACGCAGTATTTT